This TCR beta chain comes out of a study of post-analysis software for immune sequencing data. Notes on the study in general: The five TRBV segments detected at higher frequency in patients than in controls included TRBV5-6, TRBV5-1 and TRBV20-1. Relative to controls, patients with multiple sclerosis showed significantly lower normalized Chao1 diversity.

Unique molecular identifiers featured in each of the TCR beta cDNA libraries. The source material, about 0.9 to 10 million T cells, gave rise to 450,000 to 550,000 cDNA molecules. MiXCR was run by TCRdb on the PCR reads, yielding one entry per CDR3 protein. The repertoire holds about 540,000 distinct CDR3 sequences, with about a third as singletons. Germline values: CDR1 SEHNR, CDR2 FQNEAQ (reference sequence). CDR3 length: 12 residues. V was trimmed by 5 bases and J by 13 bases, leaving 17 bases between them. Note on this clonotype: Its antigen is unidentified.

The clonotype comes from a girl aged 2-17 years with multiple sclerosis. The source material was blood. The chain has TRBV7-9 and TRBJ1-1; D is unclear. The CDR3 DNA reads TGTGCCAGCAGCCCCCAATGGGCGGTAGTTTTCTTT. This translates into CASSPQWAVVFF.